The 14 T cell receptor beta chains presented below share a single source sample, sequenced in a study of radiotherapy plus CTLA-4 blockade in lung cancer. TCRdb's table, derived via immunoSEQ multiplex PCR, lists solely in-frame clones and lacks some. The table shows 65,000 to 90,000 clones, with 85% to 90% occurring only once. The source material was peripheral blood, sampled from a patient treated with radiotherapy plus ipilimumab. The source of these receptors is a human donor with non-small cell lung cancer who had stable disease on radiotherapy plus ipilimumab.

Only one count was recorded for this clone. This chain uses TRBV10-3 with TRBJ2-7; no firm D call. Germline V gene lookup returns CDR1 ENHRY and CDR2 SYGVKD. The CDR3 consists of 13 residues. Trimming left V 3 bases short and J 2 bases short, with 8 bases between. CDR3 region: CAISDRLTYEQYF. The CDR3 DNA is TGTGCCATCAGTGACAGGTTAACCTACGAGCAGTACTTC.

The genes are TRBV18 and TRBJ2-7, with D hard to call. The germline V and J ends were trimmed by 2 bases and 3 bases, with 14 bases remaining between them. The CDR3 contains 15 residues. Germline CDR1 and CDR2: KGHSH and LQKENI. CDR3 coding DNA: TGTGCCAGCTCACCAACGAGAAATCCCCTCTACGAGCAGTACTTC. Translating it yields CASSPTRNPLYEQYF.

This clone was seen just once. The sample carries other DNA sequences with the same CDR3. The chain is built from TRBV7-9 and TRBJ1-5; D gene ambiguous. CDR1 and CDR2 from the germline V gene are SEHNR and FQNEAQ (reference sequence). The CDR3 loop spans 12 amino acids. Trimming pared 1 base from V and 6 bases from J, leaving 4 bases between. In DNA, the CDR3 is TGTGCCAGCAGCTTAGGTGGTCAGCCCCAGCATTTT. This codes for CASSLGGQPQHF.

This chain connects TRBV2 to TRBJ2-7, with D possibly being TRBD1 (5 bases). CDR3 length equals 15 residues. V dropped 7 bases and J dropped 1 base, with 17 bases sitting between them. Per germline, CDR1 SNHLY and CDR2 FYNNEI. CDR3 residues: CASTLGRADSYEQYF. The CDR3 DNA reads TGTGCCAGCACCCTGGGCAGGGCCGATTCCTACGAGCAGTACTTC.

The chain has TRBV10-3 and TRBJ2-7, with D unclear. The CDR3 covers 17 residues. Germline V lookup: CDR1 ENHRY, CDR2 SYGVKD. Deletions cut 0 bases from V and 3 bases from J, with 18 bases between. The CDR3 spells CAISESPRAVRFYEQYF. The CDR3 DNA sequence: TGTGCCATCAGTGAGTCGCCTCGGGCGGTACGTTTCTACGAGCAGTACTTC.

The V and J genes are TRBV5-1 and TRBJ1-6, with 9 bases fitting TRBD1. CDR1 and CDR2 from the germline V gene are SGHRS and YFSETQ. V dropped 4 bases and J dropped 6; count of bases not matched to a gene: 5. The CDR3 extends over 15 amino acids. CDR3 sequence reads: CASSPGQGRNSPLHF. CDR3 DNA sequence: TGCGCCAGCAGCCCTGGACAGGGGCGTAATTCACCCCTCCACTTT.

This sequence joins TRBV19 and TRBJ2-1; tentative D call: TRBD1 (7 bases). CDR1 and CDR2 (germline): LNHDA, SQIVND (reference sequence). V was cut by 3 bases and J by 0 bases, with 9 bases left in between. This CDR3 is 15 amino acids long. The CDR3 nucleotides are TGTGCCAGTAGTATCAGGGGGGTCTCCTACAATGAGCAGTTCTTC. It codes for CASSIRGVSYNEQFF.

The chain links TRBV2 to TRBJ2-7, with 11 bases identical to TRBD2. Germline V gives CDR1 SNHLY, CDR2 FYNNEI. The ends lost 1 base at V and 6 bases at J; junction bases unmatched: 2. CDR3 length: 14 amino acids. CDR3 loop: CASSEVAGGPEQYF. The CDR3 DNA follows: TGTGCCAGCAGTGAAGTAGCGGGGGGGCCCGAGCAGTACTTC.

The chain carries TRBV9 and TRBJ1-6; tentatively, D is TRBD1 (5 bases). V gave up 7 bases and J gave up 0 bases, with 14 bases separating them. This CDR3 contains 16 residues. CDR1 and CDR2 from the germline V gene are SGDLS and YYNGEE. As DNA, the CDR3 is TGTGCCAGCCGCAGCGGGGGGAGCTCCTATAATTCACCCCTCCACTTT. Protein: CASRSGGSSYNSPLHF.

This sequence joins TRBV9 and TRBJ2-2; D gene ambiguous. Germline V CDR1 and CDR2: SGDLS, YYNGEE. The CDR3 sequence is 14 residues long. Trimming pared 0 bases from V and 5 bases from J, leaving 8 bases between. The CDR3 region has the DNA TGTGCCAGCAGCGTAGAGGGATCGACCGGGGAGCTGTTTTTT. Translation gives CASSVEGSTGELFF.

This clone was detected only once. V gene TRBV30 combines with J gene TRBJ1-6; 10 bases are a match to TRBD1. The ends lost 2 bases at V and 10 bases at J; junction bases unmatched: 17. Germline-derived CDR1 and CDR2 are GTSNPN and SVGIG (reference sequence). The length of the CDR3 is 18 residues. CDR3 DNA: TGTGCCTGGAGTCCTCCCCGGGACAGGGGTTTTTCCTCCTCACCCCTCCACTTT. Translated, it gives CAWSPPRDRGFSSSPLHF.

The chain has TRBV5-1 and TRBJ2-3, with 7 positions matching TRBD1. The CDR3 length is 15 residues. Germline trimming cut 3 bases from V and 4 bases from J; bases unmatched to any gene: 8. In germline, CDR1 is SGHRS, CDR2 YFSETQ. The CDR3 here is CASSSKTGVADTQYF. The CDR3, as DNA: TGCGCCAGCAGCTCCAAAACAGGGGTGGCAGATACGCAGTATTTT.

The chain employs TRBV7-2 and TRBJ2-7, with a possible D match to TRBD1 (6 bases). From germline, CDR1 is SGHTA and CDR2 FQGNSA. The CDR3 sequence is 14 residues long. V was shortened by 7 bases and J by 6 bases, with 19 bases between the two germline ends. The CDR3: CASTPSGQLSEQYF. The CDR3 DNA follows: TGTGCCAGCACCCCCAGTGGACAGTTGAGCGAGCAGTACTTC.

V usage is TRBV30 and J usage is TRBJ2-7; D gene ambiguous. Germline V gives CDR1 GTSNPN, CDR2 SVGIG (reference sequence). Between the trimmed V and J ends, which lost 5 bases and 0 bases, there was a span of 8 bases. There are 12 residues in the CDR3. CDR3 protein: CAWGDTSYEQYF. DNA for the CDR3: TGTGCCTGGGGCGATACCTCCTACGAGCAGTACTTC.